Below are 17 T cell receptor beta chains sequenced from a single sample in a study of cytomegalovirus exposure and HLA in healthy donors. PCR amplification relied on 60 Vbeta primers (plus 13 Jbeta primers). Data came from immunoSEQ multiplex PCR; TCRdb stores just in-frame clones and leaves some out. The sample includes around 140,000 clones, just under 75% of them seen just once. Sequenced: PBMCs. The receptors were sampled from a woman aged 18-29 years in good health and CMV-seronegative.

The chain uses TRBV7-9 and TRBJ2-1, with a possible D match to TRBD1 (6 bases). The CDR3 runs to 14 residues. The V gene lost 4 bases and the J gene lost 8 bases, with 15 bases spanning the gap. The germline CDR1 and CDR2 sequences are SEHNR and FQNEAQ (reference sequence). CDR3 protein: CASSWTASADEQFF. The CDR3 DNA follows: TGTGCCAGCAGCTGGACAGCGTCTGCCGATGAGCAGTTCTTC.

This chain links TRBV18 with TRBJ1-2; TRBD1 aligns across 7 bases. J gave up 1 base and V 2 bases, and 7 bases lay outside the gene matches. This CDR3 is 16 amino acids long. Germline lookup yields CDR1 KGHSH and CDR2 LQKENI. In DNA, the CDR3 is TGTGCCAGCTCACCAAACTTCGGACAGGATAACTATGGCTACACCTTC. Translated, it gives CASSPNFGQDNYGYTF. The variable domain in full, with the rest retrieved from reference TRBV18 and TRBJ1-2, is NAGVMQNPRHLVRRRGQEARLRCSPMKGHSHVYWYRQLPEEGLKFMVYLQKENIIDESGMPKERFSAEFPKEGPSILRIQQVVRGDSAAYFCASSPNFGQDNYGYTFGSGTRLTVV.

CDR3 residues: CACHKGGPTEAFF. The CDR3 DNA reads as TGTGCCTGCCACAAAGGGGGTCCCACTGAAGCTTTCTTT. The chain links TRBV30 to TRBJ1-1; tentatively, D is TRBD1 (6 bases). The CDR3 has 13 amino acids. V was shortened by 6 bases and J by 4 bases, with 15 bases between the two germline ends. Germline V CDR1 and CDR2: GTSNPN, SVGIG (reference sequence).

Judged by abundance, this clone is medium-sized (0.01 to 0.1%). This sequence joins TRBV4-2 and TRBJ2-1; TRBD2 matches 11 bases. Germline V CDR1 and CDR2: LGHNA, YNFKEQ. V was pared by 2 bases and J by 4 bases, with 10 bases of the junction left unmatched. The CDR3 is 18 residues long. The CDR3 loop is CASSQILYSGRAYNEQFF. CDR3 DNA: TGTGCCAGCAGCCAAATTCTCTATAGCGGGAGGGCGTACAATGAGCAGTTCTTC.

This clone has more than one count but fewer than ten. The DNA of the CDR3 is TGCGCCAGCAGCCAAGATTGGCCAGCGGGGGCGACCTACGAGCAGTACGTC. Translating gives CASSQDWPAGATYEQYV. The chain is built from TRBV4-3 and TRBJ2-7; the match to TRBD2 covers 8 bases. CDR3 size: 17 residues. Germline CDR1 reads LGHNA; CDR2 reads YSLEER. J gave up 2 bases and V 0 bases, and 9 bases lay outside the gene matches.

The genes are TRBV5-1 and TRBJ1-6; 9 bases are a match to TRBD1. Germline values: CDR1 SGHRS, CDR2 YFSETQ. The length of the CDR3 is 15 residues. V lost 4 bases and J lost 5; bases outside the gene matches: 4. CDR3 sequence reads: CASSGTGRDNSPLHF. The CDR3 bases are TGCGCCAGCAGCGGGACAGGGAGGGATAATTCACCCCTCCACTTT.

Only a few counts were recorded for this clone. The genes are TRBV29-1 and TRBJ1-1; possible D gene TRBD1, 6 bases. This CDR3 spans 13 amino acids. In germline, CDR1 is SQVTM, CDR2 ANQGSEA. The V and J ends lost 7 bases and 1 base respectively, with 13 bases between them. CDR3 sequence: CSGIQGPNTEAFF. CDR3 in DNA: TGCAGCGGCATACAGGGACCGAACACTGAAGCTTTCTTT.

To note about this clone: Relative to the germline gene, one junction end is altered; a read error may explain this. This rearrangement joins TRBV7-7 to TRBJ2-3, with D perhaps TRBD1 (6 bases). CDR3 length: 15 residues. Germline V gene data show CDR1 as SSHAT and CDR2 as FNYEAQ (reference sequence). In DNA, the CDR3 is TGTGCTAGCAGCTTAGGCAGGGGCTCCACAGATACGCAGTATTTT. Its protein product is CASSLGRGSTDTQYF.

This chain links TRBV4-1 with TRBJ2-2; TRBD2 is a possible D gene (5 bases). Germline assignment: CDR1 MGHRA and CDR2 YSYEKL. The CDR3 spans 17 residues. V was pared by 7 bases and J by 5 bases, with 23 bases between. CDR3 in amino acids: CASTYAGDRPTTGELFF. CDR3 in DNA: TGCGCCAGCACCTACGCCGGGGATCGACCCACAACCGGGGAGCTGTTTTTT.

This clone showed up just a few times. This chain connects TRBV6-5 to TRBJ1-1, with D maybe TRBD1 (6 bases). The germline V gene encodes CDR1 MNHEY and CDR2 SVGAGI. This CDR3 comprises 13 residues. V was trimmed by 4 bases and J by 4 bases, leaving 10 bases between them. The CDR3 sequence is CASSSRQATEAFF. CDR3 DNA sequence: TGTGCCAGCAGTTCGCGACAGGCCACTGAAGCTTTCTTT.

The genes are TRBV6-4 and TRBJ2-7; 7 positions agree with TRBD1. CDR1 is MRHNA and CDR2 is SNTAGT in the germline V gene. Trimming cost V 4 bases and J 1 base; bases outside gene matches: 10. The CDR3 extends over 16 amino acids. The CDR3 is CASSAPDTTGSYEQYV. The CDR3 coding sequence is TGTGCCAGCAGTGCCCCAGACACGACAGGGTCCTACGAGCAGTACGTC.

J is TRBJ2-1 and V is TRBV27; 9 bases match TRBD2. Germline CDR1 MNHEY, CDR2 SMNVEV (reference sequence). The junction had 8 bases not matched to a gene; V was cut back by 8 bases and J by 6 bases. There are 14 residues in the CDR3. CDR3 sequence reads: CASAGGGGANEQFF. The CDR3 nucleotides read TGTGCCAGCGCCGGGGGCGGGGGGGCCAATGAGCAGTTCTTC.

This clone was seen more than once but under ten times. The chain couples TRBV28 to TRBJ2-5, with 8 bases lining up with TRBD2. Germline V CDR1 and CDR2: MDHEN, SYDVKM. The CDR3 is made up of 15 amino acids. J gave up 2 bases and V 2 bases, and 4 bases lay outside the gene matches. The DNA of the CDR3 is TGTGCCAGCAGTTTAAAGCGGGGGTATCAAGAGACCCAGTACTTC. Its protein is CASSLKRGYQETQYF.

The rearrangement uses TRBV7-9 and TRBJ2-5, with 11 bases fitting TRBD2. The CDR3 is made up of 15 amino acids. Germline CDR1 reads SEHNR; CDR2 reads FQNEAQ (reference sequence). V was pared by 0 bases and J by 4 bases, with 1 base of the junction left unmatched. In DNA form, the CDR3 reads TGTGCCAGCAGCTTAGCAGGACTAGCGGGAGAGACCCAGTACTTC. This sequence encodes CASSLAGLAGETQYF.

This rearrangement joins TRBV19 to TRBJ1-3; D perhaps matches TRBD1 (5 bases). The CDR3 loop spans 16 amino acids. Per germline, CDR1 LNHDA and CDR2 SQIVND (reference sequence). V lost 8 bases and J lost 0, with 17 bases in between. The CDR3 DNA sequence: TGTGCCAGTTCTCAGGGTGGAACGGACTCTGGAAACACCATATATTTT. Translation: CASSQGGTDSGNTIYF.

Points on this clone: The same CDR3 arises from other DNA sequences in this sample as well. The gene calls are TRBV5-4 and TRBJ1-6, with D uncertain. V lost 7 bases and J 0 bases, leaving 11 bases between the germline ends. In germline, CDR1 is SGHNT, CDR2 YYREEE (reference sequence). The CDR3 is 15 amino acids. CDR3 sequence: CASSLGSSYNSPLHF. The CDR3, as DNA: TGTGCCAGCTCCCTGGGGAGCTCCTATAATTCACCCCTCCACTTT.

The chain is built from TRBV14 and TRBJ2-5; 8 positions agree with TRBD1. Germline V gives CDR1 SGHDN, CDR2 FVKESK. The CDR3 has 15 amino acids. J gave up 1 base and V 4 bases, and 5 bases lay outside the gene matches. CDR3 loop: CASSRTRGPQETQYF. In nucleotides, the CDR3 is TGTGCCAGCAGCCGCACCAGGGGGCCCCAAGAGACCCAGTACTTC.